Listed below are T cell receptor beta chains from one sample, sequenced in a study of blood T cell repertoires in COVID-19. Only in-frame clones appear in the TCRdb table, and some are missing; sequencing was by immunoSEQ multiplex PCR. In the table there are tens of thousands of clones, around four fifths of which are singletons. Sequenced: peripheral blood. The receptors come from a human donor in a cohort sampled during active COVID-19. CDR3s include the opening cysteine and the closing phenylalanine or tryptophan. Fields, in order: clone size, J gene, D gene, V gene, CDR3 protein, CDR3 DNA. The D gene is left open where the match is weak. A row's size may be missing; if present it is once, few, many or a size class.

.	TRBJ2-1	TRBD2	TRBV27	CASSRVPGGVNEQFF	TGTGCCAGCAGCCGGGTGCCGGGGGGTGTCAATGAGCAGTTCTTC
few	TRBJ1-1	.	TRBV3-1/TRBV3-2	CASSQQTEAFF	TGTGCCAGCAGCCAGCAGACTGAAGCTTTCTTT
.	TRBJ1-4	TRBD1	TRBV6-6	CASSRQGGSNEKLFF	TGTGCCAGCAGCCGACAGGGGGGTTCTAATGAAAAACTGTTTTTT
.	TRBJ1-4	.	TRBV30	CAWRGLREGEKLFF	TGTGCCTGGAGGGGGTTGAGGGAGGGTGAAAAACTGTTTTTT
.	TRBJ1-6	.	TRBV5-1	CASSSQGNNSPLHF	TGCGCCAGCAGCTCACAGGGAAATAATTCACCCCTCCACTTT
.	TRBJ2-7	.	TRBV7-6	CASRANLGAYEQYF	TGTGCCAGCAGAGCGAATCTAGGGGCCTACGAGCAGTACTTC
.	TRBJ2-3	TRBD2	TRBV11-2	CASSPRGGSTDTQYF	TGTGCCAGCAGCCCCCGCGGGGGTAGCACAGATACGCAGTATTTT
once	TRBJ1-5	TRBD1	TRBV25-1	CASLLIGVGQWNQPQHF	TGTGCCAGCCTGTTAATAGGGGTGGGACAGTGGAATCAGCCCCAGCATTTT
.	TRBJ1-1	.	TRBV5-4	CASSLDTNTEAFF	TGTGCCAGCAGCTTGGACACAAACACTGAAGCTTTCTTT
few	TRBJ2-5	.	TRBV30	CAWSVSLQETQYF	TGTGCCTGGAGTGTAAGCCTTCAAGAGACCCAGTACTTC
.	TRBJ1-2	.	TRBV30	CAWGDSYGYTF	TGTGCCTGGGGAGACAGCTATGGCTACACCTTC
few	TRBJ2-1	.	TRBV7-8	CASSLTRSYNEQFF	TGTGCCAGCAGCTTAACCAGGTCCTACAATGAGCAGTTCTTC
.	TRBJ1-5	.	TRBV7-8	CASSHRVDGNQPQHF	TGTGCCAGCAGCCACAGGGTCGATGGCAATCAGCCCCAGCATTTT
.	TRBJ1-1	TRBD1	TRBV5-4	CASSLDRDAEAFF	TGTGCCAGCAGCCTGGACAGGGACGCTGAAGCTTTCTTT
.	TRBJ2-1	.	TRBV7-2	CASSLDRSSYNEQFF	TGTGCCAGCAGCTTAGACAGAAGCTCCTACAATGAGCAGTTCTTC
.	TRBJ2-2	TRBD2	TRBV7-2	CASSLGLAGTGELFF	TGTGCCAGCAGCCTGGGACTAGCGGGCACCGGGGAGCTGTTTTTT
.	TRBJ1-2	.	TRBV3-1/TRBV3-2	CASSQSSRRGNYGYTF	TGTGCCAGCAGCCAATCCTCCAGGCGGGGAAACTATGGCTACACCTTC
.	TRBJ2-3	.	TRBV3-1/TRBV3-2	CASSQDRGGSGSDTQYF	TGTGCCAGCAGCCAAGATCGAGGTGGTAGCGGCTCAGATACGCAGTATTTT
.	TRBJ1-2	.	TRBV7-2	CASSLEAGHSYGYTF	TGTGCCAGCAGCTTAGAGGCAGGACACTCCTATGGCTACACCTTC
.	TRBJ2-5	TRBD1	TRBV24-1	CATSDTQGAGETQYF	TGTGCCACCAGTGATACACAGGGGGCGGGGGAGACCCAGTACTTC
.	TRBJ1-2	TRBD1	TRBV28	CASRDRTNYGYTF	TGTGCCAGCAGGGACAGGACTAACTATGGCTACACCTTC
.	TRBJ2-1	.	TRBV4-3	CASSQDEGSEQFF	TGCGCCAGCAGCCAAGATGAGGGCAGTGAGCAGTTCTTC
.	TRBJ2-7	TRBD2	TRBV7-2	CASSLGTGLAVYEQYF	TGTGCCAGCAGCTTAGGGACGGGACTAGCGGTATACGAGCAGTACTTC
once	TRBJ1-4	.	TRBV5-1	CASSLNAGELFF	TGCGCCAGCAGCTTGAATGCAGGGGAACTGTTTTTT
.	TRBJ1-5	.	TRBV30	CAWSGMRGQPQHF	TGTGCCTGGAGTGGCATGAGAGGTCAGCCCCAGCATTTT
.	TRBJ2-2	.	TRBV2	CASSTTGELFF	TGTGCCAGCAGTACTACCGGGGAGCTGTTTTTT
.	TRBJ1-1	TRBD1	TRBV7-9	CASSRVGQGAEAFF	TGTGCCAGCAGCCGTGTTGGACAGGGGGCTGAAGCTTTCTTT
.	TRBJ2-7	TRBD2	TRBV15	CATSRVVAGVSGQYF	TGTGCCACCAGCAGAGTCGTAGCGGGGGTTTCCGGGCAGTACTTC
.	TRBJ2-3	.	TRBV10-2	CASSGAVSSTDTQYF	TGCGCCAGCAGTGGTGCAGTCTCTAGCACAGATACGCAGTATTTT
.	TRBJ2-7	.	TRBV27	CASSPPGRGHYLGQYF	TGTGCCAGCAGTCCCCCCGGTAGGGGCCACTACCTCGGGCAGTACTTC
few	TRBJ2-7	.	TRBV5-4	CASSLGQGIGEQYF	TGTGCCAGCAGCTTAGGGCAGGGGATAGGAGAGCAGTACTTC
few	TRBJ2-1	TRBD2	TRBV5-4	CASSTLAGGQWYNEQFF	TGTGCCAGCAGCACGCTAGCGGGGGGGCAATGGTACAATGAGCAGTTCTTC
.	TRBJ2-1	TRBD2	TRBV18	CASSPPLAGGNNEQFF	TGTGCCAGCTCACCACCGTTAGCGGGGGGCAACAATGAGCAGTTCTTC
.	TRBJ2-1	.	TRBV10-1	CASSESISYNEQFF	TGCGCCAGCAGTGAGTCTATCTCCTACAATGAGCAGTTCTTC
.	TRBJ2-5	TRBD2	TRBV7-9	CASSLYRVAGDQETQYF	TGTGCCAGCAGCTTATATCGAGTAGCGGGGGACCAAGAGACCCAGTACTTC
.	TRBJ2-7	.	TRBV3-1/TRBV3-2	CASSQLLAVGTRANEQYF	TGTGCCAGCAGCCAACTCCTAGCTGTAGGGACAAGGGCCAACGAGCAGTACTTC